A selection of T cell receptor beta chains follows, all from one sample in a study of blood T cells in healthy people across ages. One entry per CDR3 protein, called by TCRdb with MiXCR from the 5' RACE reads. This sample has 700,000 or so distinct CDR3 sequences, with around 38% found just once. Sequencing was carried out using blood. The receptors stem from a man older than 75 in good health. Both conserved end residues are part of each CDR3. Each record gives: J gene, D gene, V gene, clone size, CDR3 protein, CDR3 DNA. The D gene is left open where the match is weak. Only some rows state a clone size, as once, few, many or a class for expanded clones.

>TRBJ2-3|TRBD1|TRBV7-3|NA
CASSLGTVGPTDTQYF
TGTGCCAGCAGCTTAGGGACAGTCGGTCCCACAGATACGCAGTATTTT
>TRBJ2-7|TRBD1|TRBV28|NA
CASSSAGTGTWEYF
TGTGCCAGCAGTTCAGCCGGGACAGGAACCTGGGAGTACTTC
>TRBJ2-6|NA|TRBV2|many
CASGDTRSGANVLTF
TGTGCCAGCGGTGACACAAGATCTGGGGCCAACGTCCTGACTTTC
>TRBJ2-1|NA|TRBV6-6|few
CASSFVGPGHNEQFF
TGTGCCAGCAGTTTTGTGGGCCCTGGTCACAATGAGCAGTTCTTC
>TRBJ2-7|NA|TRBV18|NA
CASASLNYEQYF
TGTGCCAGCGCATCCCTAAATTACGAGCAGTACTTC
>TRBJ2-3|NA|TRBV29-1|NA
CSVEGTTSTDTQYF
TGCAGCGTTGAAGGGACCACTAGCACAGATACGCAGTATTTT
>TRBJ2-1|NA|TRBV9|once
CASSVVSEGSYNEQFF
TGTGCCAGCAGCGTAGTGTCCGAGGGCTCCTACAATGAGCAGTTCTTC
>TRBJ2-1|TRBD2|TRBV7-3|few
CASSFLAGYYNEQFF
TGTGCCAGCAGCTTCTTAGCGGGGTATTACAATGAGCAGTTCTTC
>TRBJ2-1|TRBD2|TRBV2|NA
CANKWGSGDLSYNEQFF
TGTGCCAACAAATGGGGTAGCGGGGATTTATCCTACAATGAGCAGTTCTTC
>TRBJ2-6|NA|TRBV11-2|few
CASSQQASGANVLTF
TGTGCCAGCAGTCAACAGGCCTCTGGGGCCAACGTCCTGACTTTC
>TRBJ2-5|NA|TRBV9|NA
CASSPPSYQETQYF
TGTGCCAGCAGCCCACCTAGCTATCAAGAGACCCAGTACTTC
>TRBJ2-3|NA|TRBV3-1|NA
CASSQRGGDTQYF
TGTGCCAGCAGCCAGAGGGGGGGGGATACGCAGTATTTT
>TRBJ1-5|NA|TRBV30|NA
CAWGQSNQPQHF
TGTGCCTGGGGACAGAGCAATCAGCCCCAGCATTTT
>TRBJ2-7|NA|TRBV20-1|NA
CSAPGWEPYNEQYF
TGCAGTGCTCCCGGATGGGAACCCTACAATGAGCAGTACTTC
>TRBJ2-7|NA|TRBV10-3|few
CAISEGRGRGRYEQYF
TGTGCCATCAGTGAGGGGAGGGGCAGGGGGCGATACGAGCAGTACTTC
>TRBJ2-2|NA|TRBV5-5|NA
CASSFGPLNTGELFF
TGTGCCAGCAGCTTCGGACCTTTGAACACCGGGGAGCTGTTTTTT
>TRBJ2-1|NA|TRBV6-2/TRBV6-3|few
CASSYSQRSQFF
TGTGCCAGCAGTTACTCTCAGAGGTCCCAGTTCTTC
>TRBJ2-6|NA|TRBV20-1|NA
CSARDPTGSQSGANVLTF
TGCAGTGCTAGAGATCCCACAGGGTCCCAATCTGGGGCCAACGTCCTGACTTTC
>TRBJ1-5|TRBD1|TRBV6-1|NA
CASLLQGGGQPQHF
TGTGCCAGCCTGCTCCAGGGGGGCGGACAGCCCCAGCATTTT
>TRBJ1-2|NA|TRBV7-2|few
CASSFTPTQGNYGYTF
TGTGCCAGCAGCTTTACTCCAACCCAGGGAAACTATGGCTACACCTTC
>TRBJ2-5|TRBD2|TRBV5-1|few
CASSLAGASGGPQETQYF
TGCGCCAGCAGCTTAGCCGGCGCTAGCGGGGGGCCCCAAGAGACCCAGTACTTC
>TRBJ2-3|NA|TRBV4-2|NA
CASSQSVLARKDTQYF
TGTGCCAGCAGCCAATCTGTGCTAGCACGAAAAGATACGCAGTATTTT
>TRBJ2-7|NA|TRBV20-1|many
CSAILLRTAHEQYF
TGCAGTGCAATATTACTCCGAACCGCCCACGAGCAGTACTTC
>TRBJ2-7|NA|TRBV28|few
CASVGFRAGEQYF
TGTGCCAGCGTCGGGTTCAGGGCAGGCGAGCAGTACTTC
>TRBJ2-3|TRBD1|TRBV18|NA
CASSPPGTGGYVTQYF
TGTGCCAGCTCACCCCCCGGGACAGGGGGCTATGTGACGCAGTATTTT
>TRBJ2-5|NA|TRBV11-3|NA
CASSLGGDGGGTQYF
TGTGCCAGCAGCTTAGGAGGGGACGGCGGCGGGACCCAGTACTTC
>TRBJ2-5|TRBD1|TRBV6-2/TRBV6-3|few
CASSYVPGQGTQETQYF
TGTGCCAGCAGTTACGTCCCGGGACAGGGTACCCAAGAGACCCAGTACTTC
>TRBJ2-1|TRBD2|TRBV7-2|many
CASSPSPSGGASEFF
TGTGCCAGCAGCCCCTCTCCTAGCGGGGGGGCGTCGGAGTTCTTC
>TRBJ1-2|NA|TRBV7-9|NA
CASSLVPVYGYTF
TGTGCCAGCAGCTTAGTGCCGGTCTATGGCTACACCTTC
>TRBJ2-1|TRBD2|TRBV5-1|many
CASSSTPLAGGPNEQFF
TGCGCCAGCAGTTCTACCCCACTAGCGGGGGGGCCCAATGAGCAGTTCTTC
>TRBJ2-7|TRBD2|TRBV20-1|few
CSARALGLAGGRYEQYF
TGCAGTGCTAGAGCCCTGGGACTAGCGGGAGGACGTTACGAGCAGTACTTC
>TRBJ2-7|NA|TRBV7-2|many
CASSATGSSYEQYF
TGTGCCAGCAGCGCGACTGGGAGCTCCTACGAGCAGTACTTC
>TRBJ2-7|NA|TRBV29-1|many
CSVDDDKSYEQYF
TGCAGCGTTGACGATGACAAGTCCTACGAGCAGTACTTC
>TRBJ1-5|NA|TRBV21-1|NA
CAFRAPNQPQHF
TGTGCCTTTAGGGCACCAAATCAGCCCCAGCATTTT
>TRBJ1-2|TRBD1|TRBV12-3/TRBV12-4|few
CASSDRGLGNYGCTF
TGTGCCAGCAGCGACAGGGGTTTAGGGAACTATGGCTGCACCTTC
>TRBJ2-5|NA|TRBV14|NA
CASGDQRGGLGETQYF
TGTGCCAGCGGCGACCAGAGGGGGGGGCTGGGAGAGACCCAGTACTTC
>TRBJ2-1|TRBD1|TRBV2|NA
CASNRNRGQGEQFF
TGTGCCAGCAACCGGAACAGGGGGCAAGGTGAGCAGTTCTTC
>TRBJ1-2|TRBD1|TRBV20-1|few
CSATVQGTNYGYTF
TGCAGTGCTACCGTACAGGGGACTAACTATGGCTACACCTTC
>TRBJ2-1|NA|TRBV12-5|NA
CASVPGHGMGEQFF
TGTGCTAGTGTTCCTGGACACGGAATGGGTGAGCAGTTCTTC
>TRBJ2-6|TRBD1|TRBV20-1|few
CSADRGAVSGANVLTF
TGCAGTGCAGACAGGGGCGCCGTCTCTGGGGCCAACGTCCTGACTTTC
>TRBJ2-5|TRBD1|TRBV6-2/TRBV6-3|many
CASSYSTGSKETQYF
TGTGCCAGCAGTTACTCGACAGGGTCCAAAGAGACCCAGTACTTC